Shown below are 12 T cell receptor beta chains from a single sample sequenced in a study of blood T cell repertoires in COVID-19. TCRdb keeps only in-frame clones here, not all; method: immunoSEQ multiplex PCR. The table includes 40,000 to 60,000 clones, about 88% detected once. Sequences were obtained from peripheral blood. The receptor source for this set is a man in his fifties or sixties with active COVID-19.

In this sample, this clone turned up once. The J gene is TRBJ1-1, the V gene TRBV14, with a tentative D call TRBD1 (6 bases). The germline V gene encodes CDR1 SGHDN and CDR2 FVKESK. This CDR3 contains 16 residues. Trimming shortened V by 3 bases and J by 0 bases, and 14 bases separated the two germline ends. CDR3 in amino acids: CASSQIMGDMNTEAFF. CDR3 bases: TGTGCCAGCAGCCAGATAATGGGGGACATGAACACTGAAGCTTTCTTT.

This clone was counted only a few times. The chain carries TRBV3-1 (or the pseudogene TRBV3-2) and TRBJ2-7, with a tentative D call TRBD1 (6 bases). Germline V gene data show CDR1 as LGHDT and CDR2 as YNNKEL (reference sequence). V lost 2 bases and J 7 bases, leaving 18 bases between the germline ends. This CDR3 contains 15 residues. The CDR3 bases are TGTGCCAGCAGCCAACCGGGACACCCCATGGGGGAGCAGTACTTC. Translation gives CASSQPGHPMGEQYF.

This chain connects TRBV15 to TRBJ1-4, with TRBD1 identical over 7 bases. The CDR3 is made up of 14 amino acids. From germline, CDR1 is LNHNV and CDR2 YYDKDF (reference sequence). The trim removed 2 bases at V and 4 bases at J, leaving 1 base unmatched. As DNA, the CDR3 is TGTGCCACCAGCAGACAGGGGGGTAATGAAAAACTGTTTTTT. Translated: CATSRQGGNEKLFF.

The V gene is TRBV29-1, the J gene TRBJ1-2, with 8 nucleotides matching TRBD1. From germline, CDR1 is SQVTM and CDR2 ANQGSEA. The ends lost 6 bases at V and 4 bases at J; junction bases unmatched: 7. There are 13 residues in the CDR3. CDR3 region: CSVGGGQGYGYTF. CDR3 DNA: TGCAGCGTCGGGGGAGGACAGGGCTATGGCTACACCTTC.

V and J are TRBV7-2 and TRBJ2-7; 8 nucleotides match TRBD1. This CDR3 has 15 amino acids. In germline, CDR1 is SGHTA, CDR2 FQGNSA. The ends lost 0 bases at V and 3 bases at J; junction bases unmatched: 4. DNA of the CDR3: TGTGCCAGCAGCTTAGCGGTAGGACAGGGCTACGAGCAGTACTTC. Amino acid sequence: CASSLAVGQGYEQYF. Full variable domain (rest looked up from reference TRBV7-2 and TRBJ2-7): GAGVSQSPSNKVTEKGKDVELRCDPISGHTALYWYRQSLGQGLEFLIYFQGNSAPDKSGLPSDRFSAERTGGSVSTLTIQRTQQEDSAVYLCASSLAVGQGYEQYFGPGTRLTVT.

The genes are TRBV5-4 and TRBJ1-2; TRBD1 matches 7 bases. CDR1 is SGHNT and CDR2 is YYREEE in the germline V gene (reference sequence). The length of the CDR3 is 13 residues. J was trimmed by 2 bases and V by 7 bases; bases with no gene match: 5. In DNA form, the CDR3 reads TGTGCCAGCTTTGGACAGGAGAACTATGGCTACACCTTC. This translates into CASFGQENYGYTF. The full variable domain, rest sourced from reference TRBV5-4 and TRBJ1-2, is ETGVTQSPTHLIKTRGQQVTLRCSSQSGHNTVSWYQQALGQGPQFIFQYYREEENGRGNFPPRFSGLQFPNYSSELNVNALELDDSALYLCASFGQENYGYTFGSGTRLTVV.

CDR3 sequence (DNA): TGCGCCAGCAGCCAACGGATCGGTAGTAGCCTTCAGCAGTTCTTC. It translates to CASSQRIGSSLQQFF. This chain links TRBV4-1 with TRBJ2-1; no definite D call. The length of the CDR3 is 15 residues. The V gene lost 2 bases and the J gene lost 11 bases, with 19 bases spanning the gap. Germline values: CDR1 MGHRA, CDR2 YSYEKL.

The chain combines TRBV4-1 with TRBJ2-7; a possible D gene is TRBD2 (5 bases). The CDR3 is made up of 16 amino acids. CDR1 and CDR2 (germline): MGHRA, YSYEKL. V shed 4 bases and J shed 5 bases, with 21 bases lying between them. The CDR3 reads CASSPLTGSFGHEQYF. The CDR3 DNA sequence: TGCGCCAGCAGCCCACTTACGGGATCTTTCGGGCACGAGCAGTACTTC.

This chain joins TRBV5-5 and TRBJ2-7; D possibly corresponds to TRBD1 (6 bases). Trimming shortened V by 2 bases and J by 1 base, and 7 bases separated the two germline ends. Germline V gene lookup returns CDR1 SGHKS and CDR2 YYEKEE (reference sequence). The CDR3 length is 13 residues. The CDR3 spells CASSLQGSYEQYF. DNA of the CDR3: TGTGCCAGCAGCTTACAGGGTTCCTACGAGCAGTACTTC.

The chain combines TRBV19 with TRBJ1-5; D is perhaps TRBD1 (5 bases). V lost 2 bases to trimming and J lost 6 bases, with 11 bases between them. Germline CDR1 and CDR2: LNHDA and SQIVND (reference sequence). CDR3 size: 14 residues. For the CDR3, the DNA is TGTGCCAGTAGTATATTAGGAGGGGTTCAGCCCCAGCATTTT. It specifies CASSILGGVQPQHF.

The chain joins TRBV2 to TRBJ2-5; TRBD1 matches at 10 bases. V lost 6 bases, J lost 1 base, and 2 bases stayed unmatched. Germline V gene data show CDR1 as SNHLY and CDR2 as FYNNEI. The length of the CDR3 is 14 residues. CDR3 DNA: TGTGCCAGCAGGGGACAGGGGTCCCAAGAGACCCAGTACTTC. Amino acid sequence: CASRGQGSQETQYF.

V is TRBV28 and J is TRBJ2-1; 9 nucleotides align to TRBD2. Germline V lookup: CDR1 MDHEN, CDR2 SYDVKM. The J segment lost 7 bases and the V segment lost 5 bases, leaving 12 bases of the junction unmatched. The CDR3 has 16 amino acids. The CDR3 nucleotides are TGTGCCAGCAGTCTCCTCGGTTTCAGCGGGGGGAATGAGCAGTTCTTC. It is translated as CASSLLGFSGGNEQFF.